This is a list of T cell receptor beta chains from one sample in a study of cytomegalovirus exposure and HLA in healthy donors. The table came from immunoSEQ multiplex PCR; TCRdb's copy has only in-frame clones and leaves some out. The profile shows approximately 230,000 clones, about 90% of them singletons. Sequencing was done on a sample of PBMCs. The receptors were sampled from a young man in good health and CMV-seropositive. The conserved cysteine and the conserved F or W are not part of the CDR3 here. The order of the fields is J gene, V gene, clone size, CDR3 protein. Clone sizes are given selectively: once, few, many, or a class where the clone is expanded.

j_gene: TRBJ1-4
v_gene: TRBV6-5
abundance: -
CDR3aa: ASRTGATNEKLF

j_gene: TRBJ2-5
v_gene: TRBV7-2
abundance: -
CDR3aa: ASSHAHPGETQY

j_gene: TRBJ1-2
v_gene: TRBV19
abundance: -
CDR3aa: ASSAFGTDYGYT

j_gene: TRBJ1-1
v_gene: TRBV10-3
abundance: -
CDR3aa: AIRAGYEAF

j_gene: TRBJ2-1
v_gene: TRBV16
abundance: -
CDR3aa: ASSQSPSANEQF

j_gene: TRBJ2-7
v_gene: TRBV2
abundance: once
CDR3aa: ASSVIAIGEQY

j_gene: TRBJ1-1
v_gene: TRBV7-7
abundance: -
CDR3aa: ASSSGQGTEAF

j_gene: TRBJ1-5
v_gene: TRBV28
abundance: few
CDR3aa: ASSPGTNQPQH

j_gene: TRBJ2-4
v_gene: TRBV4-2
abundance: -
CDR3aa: ASSPPTGIGAKNIQY

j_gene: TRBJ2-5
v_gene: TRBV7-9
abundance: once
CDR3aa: ASTGGRGTQY

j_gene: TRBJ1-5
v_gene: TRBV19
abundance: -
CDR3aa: ASSIDPSGDSNQPQH

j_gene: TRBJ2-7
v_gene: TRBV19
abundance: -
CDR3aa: ASSKAAGRSYEQY

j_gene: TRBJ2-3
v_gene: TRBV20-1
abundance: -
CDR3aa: SAPVSHTQY

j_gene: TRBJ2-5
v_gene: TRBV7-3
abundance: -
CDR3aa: ASSLIPGQQETQY

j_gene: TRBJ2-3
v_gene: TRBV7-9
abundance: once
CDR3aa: ASSSLPTSGLTDTQY

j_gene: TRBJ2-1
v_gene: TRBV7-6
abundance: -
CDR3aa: ASSLGADGSGLNEQF

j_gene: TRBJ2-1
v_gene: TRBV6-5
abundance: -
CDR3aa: ATHPTSLVYNEQF

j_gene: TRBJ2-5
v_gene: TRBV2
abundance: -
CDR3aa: ASTDRGESGETQY

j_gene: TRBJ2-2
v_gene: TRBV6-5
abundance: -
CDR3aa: ASSYSRNTGELF

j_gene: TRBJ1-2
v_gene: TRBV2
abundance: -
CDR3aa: AGSGQGNYGYT

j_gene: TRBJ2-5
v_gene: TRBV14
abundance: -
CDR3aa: ASSRGRETQY

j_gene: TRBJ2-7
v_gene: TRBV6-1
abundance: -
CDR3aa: ASSASASGSRGEKY

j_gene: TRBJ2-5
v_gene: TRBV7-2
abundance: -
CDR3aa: ASSLWPGVAETQY

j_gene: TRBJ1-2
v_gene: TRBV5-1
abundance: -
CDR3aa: ASSSGQGAGYT

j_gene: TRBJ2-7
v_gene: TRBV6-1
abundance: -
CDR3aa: ASQNRQGFYEQY

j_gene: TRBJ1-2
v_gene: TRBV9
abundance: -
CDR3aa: ASSIPDPFGGYT

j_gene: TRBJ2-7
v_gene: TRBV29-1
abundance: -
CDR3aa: SVKTGLYEQY

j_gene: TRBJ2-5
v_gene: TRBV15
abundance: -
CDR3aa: ATSAGETQY

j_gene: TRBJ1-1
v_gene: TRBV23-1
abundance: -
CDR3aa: ASSHHRGPWVDTEAF

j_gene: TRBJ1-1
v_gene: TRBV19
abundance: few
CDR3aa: ASSMWRQNTEAF

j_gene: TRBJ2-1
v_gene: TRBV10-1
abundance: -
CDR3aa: ASSDAGVRNEQF

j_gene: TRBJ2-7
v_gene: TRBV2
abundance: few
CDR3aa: ASRDRASTYEQY

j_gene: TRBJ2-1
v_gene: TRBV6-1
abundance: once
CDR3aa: ASSDLSGSYNEQF

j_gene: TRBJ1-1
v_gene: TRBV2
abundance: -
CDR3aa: ASSRTWNTEAF

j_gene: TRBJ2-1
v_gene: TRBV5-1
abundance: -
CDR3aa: ASSDGRSSYNEQF

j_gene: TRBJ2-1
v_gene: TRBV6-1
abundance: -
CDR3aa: ASSENAPWRF

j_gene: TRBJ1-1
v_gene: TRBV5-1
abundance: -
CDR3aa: ASSLEAWGNTEAF

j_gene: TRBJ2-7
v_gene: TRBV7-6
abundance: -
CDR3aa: ASSLAEGHEQY

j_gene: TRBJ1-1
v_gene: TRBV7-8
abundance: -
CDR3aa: ASSPLQGYRGRHTEAF

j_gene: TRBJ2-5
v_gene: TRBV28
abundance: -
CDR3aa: ASSLFVGASETQY

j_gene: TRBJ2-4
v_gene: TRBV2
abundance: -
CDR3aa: ASSQTSGRAFKNIQY

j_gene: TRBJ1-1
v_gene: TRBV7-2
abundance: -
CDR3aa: ASTHGGSNTEAF

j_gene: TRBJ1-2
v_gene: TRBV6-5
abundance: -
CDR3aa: ASSYFGAPNYGYT

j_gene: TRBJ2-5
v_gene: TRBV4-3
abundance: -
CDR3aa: ASSQDLVGQETQY

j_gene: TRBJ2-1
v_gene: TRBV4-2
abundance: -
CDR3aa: ASSQGLLAGGWEQF

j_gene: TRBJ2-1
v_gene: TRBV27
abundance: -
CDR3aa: ASSPRGLYNEQF

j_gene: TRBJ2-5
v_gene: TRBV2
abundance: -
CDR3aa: ASTERETQY

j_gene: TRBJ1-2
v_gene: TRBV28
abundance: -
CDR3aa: ASSRDSYGYT

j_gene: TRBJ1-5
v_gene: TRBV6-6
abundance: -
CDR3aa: ASRPSLNQPQH

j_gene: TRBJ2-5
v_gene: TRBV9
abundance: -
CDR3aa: ASSVRGQIQETQY

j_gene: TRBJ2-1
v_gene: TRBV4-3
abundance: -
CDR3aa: ASSQDLAGYNEQF

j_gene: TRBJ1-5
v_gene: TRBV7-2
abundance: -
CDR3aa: ASSLDREYQPQH

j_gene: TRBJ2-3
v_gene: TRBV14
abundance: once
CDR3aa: ASSQGLAGSLTTDTQY

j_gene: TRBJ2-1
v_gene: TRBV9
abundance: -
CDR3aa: ASGASTYNEQF

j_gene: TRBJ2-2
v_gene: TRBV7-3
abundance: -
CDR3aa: ASARGGGELF